This note documents a single T cell receptor beta chain sequence. This specimen belongs to a study of T-cell memory formation after mild COVID-19. Study context: TCR clusters were mostly donor specific.

This CDR3 has 14 residues. Sample barcodes and UMIs were carried by the TCR alpha and TCR beta cDNA libraries that 5'RACE generated with constant-segment primers. A single record per CDR3 protein comes from TCRdb applying MiXCR to the 5' RACE reads. The sample has about 150,000 distinct CDR3 sequences, less than 20% seen once; the top ten hold under 2.5%. The source is an adult woman who had mild COVID-19 (a few samples of this study predate the infection). Cell type and time point are not known. Source material: PBMCs or a T cell subset sorted from them (not recorded which). V is TRBV21-1 and J is TRBJ2-5; TRBD1, the table's D call, was not compared with the DNA. TRBV21-1 is labeled a pseudogene. CDR3 amino acids: CASYTKGGQETQYF. Here the CDR3 DNA reads TGTGCCAGCTATACAAAGGGCGGACAAGAGACCCAGTACTTC.